What follows are 20 T cell receptor beta chains derived from one specimen sequenced in a study of Ad26.COV2.S vaccination and SARS-CoV-2 variants. Treatment in this sample: some 19 received Ad26.COV2.S at low or high dose, single or two shots; several received placebo; per-sample allocation not given. Each sample was drawn 63 days after the first injection (of vaccine or placebo). Libraries were prepared by immunoSEQ multiplex PCR; TCRdb keeps only in-frame clonotypes and omits some of them. The sample has 380,000 or so clones; 86% are singletons. Sequenced here: peripheral blood, sampled in a trial of Ad26.COV2.S vaccine versus placebo. The receptors were sampled from a person between 18 and 65 years old who received the Ad26.COV2.S COVID-19 vaccine or a placebo.

The rearrangement joins TRBV28 to TRBJ2-7; D call uncertain. The germline V and J ends were trimmed by 1 base and 0 bases, with 10 bases remaining between them. The germline V gene has CDR1 MDHEN and CDR2 SYDVKM. The CDR3 runs to 15 residues. The CDR3 is CASSLYGTSSYEQYF. The CDR3 nucleotides read TGTGCCAGCAGTTTATATGGCACTTCCTCCTACGAGCAGTACTTC.

The rearrangement links TRBV5-6 to TRBJ2-1, with D perhaps TRBD1 (5 bases). Trimming took off 3 bases at V and 9 bases at J, with 7 bases between the two ends. This CDR3 is built from 11 residues. The germline V gene encodes CDR1 SGHDT and CDR2 YYEEEE. CDR3 coding DNA: TGTGCCAGCAGCTACAGGCTTGAGCAGTTCTTC. Translation gives CASSYRLEQFF.

This chain connects TRBV6-1 to TRBJ1-6, with D uncertain. The germline gives CDR1 MNHNS, CDR2 SASEGT. The CDR3 has 16 amino acids. Trimming removed 2 bases at V and 0 bases at J, with 8 bases between. The chain's CDR3 is CASSEYKSSYNSPLHF. The CDR3 nucleotides read TGTGCCAGCAGTGAATACAAGAGCTCCTATAATTCACCCCTCCACTTT.

The rearrangement links TRBV29-1 to TRBJ2-1; D remains ambiguous. V lost 2 bases to trimming and J lost 4 bases, with 18 bases between them. Germline CDR1 reads SQVTM; CDR2 reads ANQGSEA. This CDR3 region has 16 residues. The CDR3 coding sequence is TGCAGCGTTGAACTCCCAGGCCCCCGACGGTACAATGAGCAGTTCTTC. This codes for CSVELPGPRRYNEQFF.

The CDR3 coding sequence is TGTGCCAGCAGCCCCCTAACCCCTGTGGGCTACACCTTC. Its translation is CASSPLTPVGYTF. This chain connects TRBV3-1 (or the pseudogene TRBV3-2) to TRBJ1-2; D gene unclear. This CDR3 comprises 13 residues. V gave up 4 bases and J gave up 8 bases, with 14 bases separating them. The germline gives CDR1 LGHDT, CDR2 YNNKEL (reference sequence).

This clone was observed a single time. The rearrangement links TRBV7-2 to TRBJ2-1; D may be TRBD1 (5 bases). This CDR3 has 15 amino acids. Deletions cut 4 bases from V and 8 bases from J, with 18 bases between. Germline values: CDR1 SGHTA, CDR2 FQGNSA. The CDR3 spells CASSSDRRGVDEQFF. DNA of the CDR3: TGTGCCAGCAGCTCGGACCGAAGGGGTGTCGATGAGCAGTTCTTC.

V is TRBV7-9 and J is TRBJ1-5; no clear D gene. The CDR3 contains 13 residues. The germline CDR1 and CDR2 sequences are SEHNR and FQNEAQ (reference sequence). V was cut by 2 bases and J by 4 bases, with 6 bases left in between. Written as DNA, the CDR3 is TGTGCCAGCAGCTTACGGGAGAATCAGCCCCAGCATTTT. Protein product: CASSLRENQPQHF.

This chain connects TRBV5-1 to TRBJ1-1; maybe TRBD1 (6 bases). The germline V and J ends were trimmed by 4 bases and 1 base, with 14 bases remaining between them. CDR3 length: 15 residues. CDR1 is SGHRS, CDR2 YFSETQ, per germline. In DNA, the CDR3 is TGCGCCAGCAGCCCGTTCACAGGGTCGAACACTGAAGCTTTCTTT. Encoded protein: CASSPFTGSNTEAFF.

The chain recombines TRBV7-9 with TRBJ2-3; 7 positions agree with TRBD1. CDR3 size: 16 residues. Germline V gene data show CDR1 as SEHNR and CDR2 as FQNEAQ (reference sequence). With 2 bases clipped from V and 0 bases from J, the junction kept 5 bases outside the gene matches. The CDR3 region has the DNA TGTGCCAGCAGCTTAAGGAAGGGACAGAGCACAGATACGCAGTATTTT. This codes for CASSLRKGQSTDTQYF.

The chain couples TRBV7-2 to TRBJ1-2; 10 nucleotides line up with TRBD1. The V gene's germline CDR1 is SGHTA and CDR2 FQGNSA. The CDR3 consists of 14 residues. Trimming at V came to 3 bases and at J to 8 bases, leaving 6 bases not matched to a gene. The CDR3 nucleotides read TGTGCCAGCAGCTTCGGACAGGGGGTGAGCGGCTACACCTTC. Encoded protein: CASSFGQGVSGYTF.

The genes are TRBV29-1 and TRBJ1-1; D uncertain. With 7 bases removed from V and 5 bases from J, the gap between germline ends came to 17 bases. The CDR3 loop spans 13 amino acids. CDR1 is SQVTM and CDR2 is ANQGSEA in the germline V gene. The DNA for the CDR3 is TGCAGCGCCGAACCCCAAATTGGGACTGAAGCTTTCTTT. Protein sequence: CSAEPQIGTEAFF.

The gene calls are TRBV4-3 and TRBJ2-7; 7 bases match TRBD2. In germline, CDR1 is LGHNA, CDR2 YSLEER. Germline trimming cut 8 bases from V and 0 bases from J; bases unmatched to any gene: 16. This CDR3 region has 17 residues. CDR3 coding DNA: TGCGCCAGCCCCAGTAGGACCAGCGGGACCCTCTCCTACGAGCAGTACTTC. Residues: CASPSRTSGTLSYEQYF.

Points on this clone: The same CDR3 also results from other DNA sequences found in this sample. The chain couples TRBV20-1 to TRBJ2-7; D call uncertain. CDR3 length: 13 residues. The germline V gene encodes CDR1 DFQATT and CDR2 SNEGSKA (reference sequence). Trimming shortened V by 3 bases and J by 0 bases, and 9 bases separated the two germline ends. The CDR3 DNA reads TGCAGTGCTAGTGGGTCCCTCTCCTACGAGCAGTACTTC. It encodes CSASGSLSYEQYF.

The J gene is TRBJ2-7, the V gene TRBV5-5; 9 positions agree with TRBD2. Per the germline V gene, CDR1 is SGHKS and CDR2 is YYEKEE (reference sequence). V was clipped by 1 base and J by 5 bases; unmatched bases: 10. The CDR3 is 16 residues long. This CDR3 reads CASSLTLSGGGNEQYF. In DNA form, the CDR3 reads TGTGCCAGCAGCTTGACTCTTAGCGGGGGAGGGAACGAGCAGTACTTC.

V and J are TRBV6-2 or TRBV6-3 and TRBJ2-5, with a weak D call TRBD2 (6 bases). V was shortened by 2 bases and J by 2 bases, with 12 bases between the two germline ends. Germline lookup yields CDR1 MNHEY and CDR2 SVGEGT. This CDR3 comprises 15 residues. CDR3 residues: CASSYLGLQQETQYF. The DNA for the CDR3 is TGTGCCAGCAGTTACCTGGGACTTCAGCAAGAGACCCAGTACTTC.

The gene calls are TRBV28 and TRBJ1-1; D may be TRBD1 (5 bases). V lost 1 base and J 7 bases, leaving 7 bases between the germline ends. The CDR3 is 12 amino acids. Germline assignment: CDR1 MDHEN and CDR2 SYDVKM. The CDR3 sequence: CASSLSQGEAFF. CDR3 DNA: TGTGCCAGCAGTTTATCCCAGGGTGAAGCTTTCTTT.

The chain carries TRBV9 and TRBJ2-2, with D perhaps TRBD1 (6 bases). This CDR3 spans 15 amino acids. Germline V CDR1 and CDR2: SGDLS, YYNGEE. V was shortened by 5 bases and J by 9 bases, with 20 bases between the two germline ends. CDR3: CASSKVAGAGRELFF. In DNA, the CDR3 is TGTGCCAGCAGTAAGGTAGCAGGGGCGGGCCGGGAGCTGTTTTTT.

The rearrangement links TRBV15 to TRBJ2-7; 9 positions match TRBD2. The junction had 11 bases not matched to a gene; V was cut back by 8 bases and J by 3 bases. The length of the CDR3 is 15 residues. The germline gives CDR1 LNHNV, CDR2 YYDKDF (reference sequence). The CDR3 protein is CATVDRAGGFYEQYF. CDR3 bases: TGTGCCACCGTCGATCGAGCGGGGGGCTTCTACGAGCAGTACTTC.

This chain uses TRBV5-1 with TRBJ1-1; D gene unclear. Germline assignment: CDR1 SGHRS and CDR2 YFSETQ. The CDR3 totals 14 residues. V was shortened by 1 base and J by 2 bases, with 9 bases between the two germline ends. CDR3: CASSLFSQNTEAFF. The CDR3 DNA is TGCGCCAGCAGCTTGTTCTCCCAAAACACTGAAGCTTTCTTT.

This chain uses TRBV11-2 with TRBJ2-5, with no clear D. The germline V gene has CDR1 SGHAT and CDR2 FQNNGV. V shed 2 bases and J shed 5 bases, with 15 bases lying between them. The length of the CDR3 is 15 residues. The CDR3 nucleotides are TGTGCCAGCAGCTTATCTTTCTCCCGTGGGGAGACCCAGTACTTC. Amino acid sequence: CASSLSFSRGETQYF.